Shown below are 11 T cell receptor beta chains from a single sample sequenced in a study of low-dose radiotherapy and immunotherapy resistance in tumors. Both TCRalpha and TCRbeta chains were reverse transcribed with V-gene-specific primers. For amplifying TCRs, the PCR ran for around 20 cycles with Phusion, which was used together with a constant-region primer and the adapter on the V primers. TCRdb fed the reads into MiXCR, producing one record per CDR3 protein. The sample carries almost 45,000 distinct CDR3 sequences, less than 30% recorded once. Time point here: after trial treatment. Described treatment: LDRT plus nivolumab, ipilimumab, low-dose cyclophosphamide and aspirin (RACIN trial). The sequencing used PBMCs, collected after low-dose radiotherapy plus immunotherapy. These receptor sequences come from a male donor with prostate cancer.

This clonotype was found many times. The genes are TRBV5-4 and TRBJ2-1; 14 bases line up with TRBD2. V was pared by 2 bases and J by 4 bases, with 8 bases of the junction left unmatched. Germline values: CDR1 SGHNT, CDR2 YYREEE (reference sequence). The CDR3 totals 18 residues. The CDR3 region has the DNA TGTGCCAGCAGCTTTCCGGGGACTAGCGGGAGTCGGTACAATGAGCAGTTCTTC. Amino acids: CASSFPGTSGSRYNEQFF.

With regard to this clonotype: A far bigger clonotype differs at one base, so this is likely a read error. The chain combines TRBV5-1 with TRBJ2-1, with D possibly TRBD2 on 6 matching bases. Deletions cut 3 bases from V and 9 bases from J, with 13 bases between. There are 13 residues in the CDR3. Germline CDR1 is SGHRS and CDR2 is YFSETQ. The CDR3 is CASSSGTLSEQFF. CDR3 nucleotide sequence: TGCGCCAGCAGCTCGGGGACTCTGTCTGAGCAGTTCTTC. The full variable domain, its missing parts supplied by reference TRBV5-1 and TRBJ2-1, is KAGVTQTPRYLIKTRGQQVTLSCSPISGHRSVSWYQQTPGQGLQFLFEYFSETQRNKGNFPGRFSGRQFSNSRSEMNVSTLELGDSALYLCASSSGTLSEQFFGPGTRLTVL.

This clonotype was observed at least ten times. The chain links TRBV5-1 to TRBJ2-1; 8 bases agree with TRBD1. Germline V CDR1 and CDR2: SGHRS, YFSETQ. Trimming took 6 bases from V and 6 from J; bases not matched to a gene: 11. The CDR3 is 15 amino acids. CDR3 region: CASTFGVDRVNEQFF. The CDR3 bases are TGCGCCAGCACTTTCGGAGTGGACAGGGTCAATGAGCAGTTCTTC.

The rearrangement joins TRBV6-1 to TRBJ2-6; unclear D gene. The CDR3 covers 15 residues. CDR1 and CDR2 from the germline V gene are MNHNS and SASEGT. Between the trimmed V and J ends, which lost 2 bases and 0 bases, there was a span of 5 bases. The DNA of the CDR3 is TGTGCCAGCAGTGAACGGCACTCTGGGGCCAACGTCCTGACTTTC. Encoded protein: CASSERHSGANVLTF.

As for this clonotype: A far more abundant clone sits one base away, making this likely a read error. The chain links TRBV9 to TRBJ1-1; no clear D. Trimming left V 4 bases short and J 6 bases short, with 13 bases between. The CDR3 has 13 amino acids. From germline, CDR1 is SGDLS and CDR2 YYNGEE. The CDR3 coding sequence is TGTGCCAGCAGCCCCCCACGAGACGCTGAAGCTTTCTTT. It specifies CASSPPRDAEAFF.

In its sample, this clonotype was seen once. The chain has TRBV29-1 and TRBJ2-5, with 8 bases identical to TRBD1. The V gene's germline CDR1 is SQVTM and CDR2 ANQGSEA. The trim removed 4 bases at V and 1 base at J, leaving 8 bases unmatched. The CDR3 has 15 residues. CDR3 protein: CSVARTGTIQETQYF. The CDR3 DNA reads TGCAGCGTTGCGAGGACAGGGACCATCCAAGAGACCCAGTACTTC.

This clonotype was observed at least ten times. The chain employs TRBV6-2 or TRBV6-3 and TRBJ2-1; D is ambiguous. V was clipped by 6 bases and J by 1 base, with 13 bases between them. CDR1 is MNHEY and CDR2 is SVGEGT in the germline V gene. The CDR3 is 15 residues long. The CDR3 protein is CASSQRGFSYNEQFF. For the CDR3, the DNA is TGTGCCAGCAGCCAAAGAGGTTTTTCCTACAATGAGCAGTTCTTC.

As concerns this clonotype: The likely explanation is a read error, given a far larger clone one base away. The V call is TRBV28, the J call TRBJ2-1; 11 bases fit TRBD2. Germline CDR1 and CDR2: MDHEN and SYDVKM. Trimming at V came to 7 bases and at J to 10 bases, leaving 18 bases not matched to a gene. The CDR3 runs to 17 residues. The CDR3 DNA reads TGTGCCAGCAAGGGATTAGCGGGAGGGCCGGGGGCCTACGAGCAGTTCTTC. Translation: CASKGLAGGPGAYEQFF.

This clonotype was recorded at least ten times. V is TRBV5-5 and J is TRBJ1-2; 8 nucleotides align to TRBD1. CDR1 and CDR2 from the germline V gene are SGHKS and YYEKEE (reference sequence). The length of the CDR3 is 16 residues. V was pared by 0 bases and J by 1 base, with 5 bases of the junction left unmatched. The CDR3 here is CASSLVQGGFNYGYTF. In nucleotides, the CDR3 is TGTGCCAGCAGCTTGGTACAGGGGGGATTTAACTATGGCTACACCTTC.

The J gene is TRBJ2-7, the V gene TRBV28; the D call may be TRBD1 or TRBD2 (6 bases each). The CDR3 is made up of 16 amino acids. Trimming cost V 4 bases and J 2 bases, with 18 bases left between them. Germline V CDR1 and CDR2: MDHEN, SYDVKM. The CDR3 DNA sequence: TGTGCCAGCAGTTCACCTCGGGGGACACACACCTACGAGCAGTACTTC. Encoded protein: CASSSPRGTHTYEQYF.

In regard to this clonotype: A far more abundant clone sits one base away, making this likely a read error. This rearrangement joins TRBV5-4 to TRBJ2-7, with no clear D. The CDR3 is 13 amino acids. Germline V gives CDR1 SGHNT, CDR2 YYREEE (reference sequence). V was cut by 0 bases and J by 7 bases, with 11 bases left in between. The CDR3 sequence is CASSLGQINEQYF. In DNA form, the CDR3 reads TGTGCCAGCAGCTTGGGGCAGATCAATGAGCAGTACTTC.